The 18 T cell receptor beta chains presented below share a single source sample, sequenced in a study of T cells after yellow fever vaccination. Each CDR3 protein is one row after TCRdb ran MiXCR on the 5' RACE reads. The data contain approximately 550,000 distinct CDR3 sequences, under 25% of them singletons. The input for sequencing was PBMCs, taken 15 days after the yellow fever booster vaccination. These receptors all come from a man aged 25-45 years who received the YFV17D yellow fever vaccine.

This clonotype was seen only a few times. The genes are TRBV10-2 and TRBJ2-3; 10 nucleotides agree with TRBD2. With 7 bases clipped from V and 2 bases from J, the junction kept 3 bases outside the gene matches. CDR1 is WSHSY and CDR2 is SAAADI in the germline V gene. This CDR3 is 14 amino acids long. The CDR3 sequence: CASNLAGVTDTQYF. The CDR3 nucleotides are TGCGCCAGCAACCTAGCGGGGGTCACAGATACGCAGTATTTT.

The chain couples TRBV7-2 to TRBJ2-1; TRBD2 is a possible D gene (5 bases). Looked up from germline, CDR1 is SGHTA and CDR2 is FQGNSA. The CDR3 has 14 amino acids. Trimming left V 8 bases short and J 3 bases short, with 14 bases between. CDR3 coding DNA: TGTGCCAGCCTACTAGGTTCTATCTACAATGAGCAGTTCTTC. Amino acid sequence: CASLLGSIYNEQFF.

The chain recombines TRBV9 with TRBJ2-7, with D maybe TRBD2 (5 bases). V lost 0 bases and J 0 bases, leaving 10 bases between the germline ends. In germline, CDR1 is SGDLS, CDR2 YYNGEE. CDR3 size: 15 residues. The CDR3 DNA reads TGTGCCAGCAGCGTAGTTCCAGCGGACTCCTACGAGCAGTACTTC. This encodes CASSVVPADSYEQYF.

The rearrangement uses TRBV7-8 and TRBJ2-2, with unresolved D. V was trimmed by 5 bases and J by 3 bases, leaving 13 bases between them. Germline lookup yields CDR1 SGHVS and CDR2 FQNEAQ. The length of the CDR3 is 15 residues. Here the CDR3 reads CASSTIWTYTGELFF. For the CDR3, the DNA is TGTGCCAGCAGCACAATCTGGACCTACACCGGGGAGCTGTTTTTT.

The sample holds a few counts of this clonotype. The chain joins TRBV28 to TRBJ2-7; TRBD2 is a possible D gene (6 bases). The V end was cut by 7 bases, the J end by 5 bases, with 9 bases between. The CDR3 spans 11 residues. CDR1 MDHEN and CDR2 SYDVKM come from the germline V gene. CDR3 DNA sequence: TGTGCCAGCACCGAGCGGGACGAGCAGTACTTC. It codes for CASTERDEQYF.

The genes are TRBV12-3 or TRBV12-4 and TRBJ2-1; weak D call: TRBD1 (6 bases). The CDR3 totals 13 residues. Trimming shortened V by 10 bases and J by 7 bases, and 17 bases separated the two germline ends. CDR3: CAIPLAGENEQFF. The CDR3 nucleotides read TGTGCCATCCCTCTGGCAGGGGAGAATGAGCAGTTCTTC.

In this sample, this clonotype turned up a few times. The chain couples TRBV7-9 to TRBJ2-3; the D gene is possibly TRBD2 (6 bases). The V end lost 5 bases, the J end lost 3 bases, and 12 bases lay between the germline ends. Germline CDR1 and CDR2: SEHNR and FQNEAQ (reference sequence). This CDR3 has 14 residues. In DNA, the CDR3 is TGTGCCAGCAGCCGTAGCGGAGAGACAGATACGCAGTATTTT. Its protein is CASSRSGETDTQYF.

The CDR3 is CAISDVGENTGELFF. The CDR3 coding sequence is TGTGCCATCAGTGATGTAGGGGAAAACACCGGGGAGCTGTTTTTT. This rearrangement joins TRBV10-3 to TRBJ2-2; the D gene is possibly TRBD1 (5 bases). The CDR3 spans 15 residues. V was pared by 3 bases and J by 2 bases, with 10 bases between. Germline values: CDR1 ENHRY, CDR2 SYGVKD.

This clonotype came up a few times. V and J are TRBV15 and TRBJ2-1; TRBD1 aligns across 8 bases. Per the germline V gene, CDR1 is LNHNV and CDR2 is YYDKDF (reference sequence). The CDR3 totals 16 residues. The trim removed 1 base at V and 7 bases at J, leaving 9 bases unmatched. The CDR3 here is CATSRGNRGWLNEQFF. DNA for the CDR3: TGTGCCACCAGCAGAGGTAACAGGGGGTGGCTGAATGAGCAGTTCTTC.

This clonotype was seen a handful of times. The CDR3 region has the DNA TGCAGTGCTAGACCTCCACAGGGACCCTACGAGCAGTACTTC. This encodes CSARPPQGPYEQYF. V usage is TRBV20-1 and J usage is TRBJ2-7; possible D gene TRBD1, 6 bases. CDR1 and CDR2 (germline): DFQATT, SNEGSKA (reference sequence). CDR3 length: 14 residues. V was shortened by 2 bases and J by 2 bases, with 13 bases between the two germline ends.

This clonotype was recorded at least ten times. The junction differs from germline at one of its ends, possibly a read error. V and J are TRBV7-9 and TRBJ2-1; D is uncertain. The CDR3 extends over 14 amino acids. CDR1 and CDR2 (germline): SEHNR, FQNEAQ (reference sequence). Written as DNA, the CDR3 is TGCGCCAGCAGCTCCCTGGCAGGTTCCAATGAGCAGTTCTTC. This codes for CASSSLAGSNEQFF. Full variable domain (missing parts from reference TRBV7-9 and TRBJ2-1): DTGVSQNPRHKITKRGQNVTFRCDPISEHNRLYWYRQTLGQGPEFLTYFQNEAQLEKSRLLSDRFSAERPKGSFSTLEIQRTEQGDSAMYLCASSSLAGSNEQFFGPGTRLTVL.

The V and J genes are TRBV7-2 and TRBJ2-5, with D possibly being TRBD2 (5 bases). The CDR3 has 15 residues. Trimming removed 3 bases from V and 5 bases from J, with 16 bases in between. Germline V CDR1 and CDR2: SGHTA, FQGNSA. The CDR3 bases are TGTGCCAGCAGCTTTGCTGGGATCCGCGGGGAGACCCAGTACTTC. Residues: CASSFAGIRGETQYF.

This chain joins TRBV3-1 and TRBJ1-1; possibly TRBD1 for D (5 bases). Germline V gene lookup returns CDR1 LGHDT and CDR2 YNNKEL (reference sequence). The V end was cut by 4 bases, the J end by 5 bases, with 14 bases between. The CDR3 runs to 14 residues. CDR3 bases: TGTGCCAGCAGCCCCTCTACGGGGGGGACTGAAGCTTTCTTT. Encoded protein: CASSPSTGGTEAFF.

The rearrangement joins TRBV7-2 to TRBJ2-1; D is perhaps TRBD2 (5 bases). Trimming left V 5 bases short and J 9 bases short, with 11 bases between. The CDR3 consists of 12 residues. Germline V gene sequence: CDR1 SGHTA, CDR2 FQGNSA. The DNA for the CDR3 is TGTGCCAGCAGCCCCTTTGCGGGTGAGCAGTTCTTC. This codes for CASSPFAGEQFF.

V and J are TRBV6-2 or TRBV6-3 and TRBJ2-1, with 10 bases that match TRBD2. This CDR3 is 16 amino acids long. V lost 4 bases and J lost 3; bases outside the gene matches: 6. Germline V gene data show CDR1 as MNHEY and CDR2 as SVGEGT. The CDR3 DNA follows: TGTGCCAGCAGTTCCCTAGCGGGAGAGGTCTACAATGAGCAGTTCTTC. Protein product: CASSSLAGEVYNEQFF.

The CDR3 coding sequence is TGTGCCAGCAGTGAATATAGGTCGGCCGAGTACAATGAGCAGTTCTTC. Translated: CASSEYRSAEYNEQFF. The chain couples TRBV25-1 to TRBJ2-1; D uncertain. Germline CDR1 reads MGHDK; CDR2 reads SYGVNS. V dropped 0 bases and J dropped 4 bases, with 13 bases sitting between them. This CDR3 region has 16 residues.

This rearrangement joins TRBV27 to TRBJ2-1; TRBD2 matches at 12 bases. The V and J ends lost 6 bases and 4 bases, in that order; junction bases with no gene match: 7. CDR3 length equals 16 residues. Germline values: CDR1 MNHEY, CDR2 SMNVEV (reference sequence). The CDR3 loop reads CASRLTGTSGYNEQFF. The CDR3 DNA follows: TGTGCCAGCAGATTAACCGGGACTAGCGGGTACAATGAGCAGTTCTTC.

The chain uses TRBV12-3 or TRBV12-4 and TRBJ2-5, with TRBD1 identical over 7 bases. Germline trimming cut 5 bases from V and 5 bases from J; bases unmatched to any gene: 8. This CDR3 contains 14 residues. This CDR3 is CASSKRQGEETQYF. The DNA for the CDR3 is TGTGCCAGCAGTAAAAGACAGGGAGAGGAGACCCAGTACTTC.